Below are 11 T cell receptor beta chains sequenced from a single sample in a study of tumor-infiltrating lymphocytes in primary liver carcinoma. RNA was extracted from whole blood without cell sorting, alongside germline DNA. With a constant-region primer, TCR beta cDNA was made from approximately 500 ng of total RNA. Slightly modified ARM-PCR, run as three nested multiplex PCR rounds, produced the TCR beta libraries. The two initial PCR rounds, roughly 9 cycles each, used TRBV1-TRBV30 forward and C-beta reverse primers. One entry per CDR3 protein, called by TCRdb with MiXCR from the multiplex PCR reads. The sample lists about 200,000 distinct CDR3 sequences, around 60% occurring once. Sequencing input: peripheral blood. These receptors came from a woman aged 60-70 years with primary liver carcinoma and hepatitis B virus infection.

This clonotype was seen only a few times. The rearrangement links TRBV6-1 to TRBJ2-5; TRBD1 matches 9 bases. The CDR3 is 15 residues long. The germline V gene encodes CDR1 MNHNS and CDR2 SASEGT. The trim removed 3 bases at V and 2 bases at J, leaving 4 bases unmatched. CDR3 nucleotides: TGTGCCAGCAGTGAGGCGACAGGGGGGCAAGAGACCCAGTACTTC. This encodes CASSEATGGQETQYF.

The V and J genes are TRBV13 and TRBJ2-1, with 8 positions matching TRBD2. V shed 10 bases, J shed 5 bases, and the junction held 13 bases outside the gene matches. The CDR3 is made up of 15 amino acids. The germline gives CDR1 PRHDT, CDR2 FYEKMQ (reference sequence). CDR3 sequence (DNA): TGTGCCATCAACTTAGGTACTAGCGGAAACAATGAGCAGTTCTTC. Translated, it gives CAINLGTSGNNEQFF.

About this clonotype itself: A much larger clonotype is one base distant, so this may be a read error. The chain combines TRBV10-3 with TRBJ2-5; possible D gene TRBD2, 6 bases. CDR3 size: 14 residues. Germline CDR1 ENHRY, CDR2 SYGVKD. Here the CDR3 DNA reads TGTGCCACCAGTAGGTCTAGCGTTGGAGAGACCCAGTACTTC. Translation: CATSRSSVGETQYF.

For this clonotype: A read error may be the cause here, since a much bigger clone is one base away. Lacking the conserved final phenylalanine or tryptophan, this CDR3 likely reflects a read error. This chain uses TRBV14 with TRBJ2-5; D is perhaps TRBD2 (6 bases). This CDR3 comprises 15 residues. Germline V lookup: CDR1 SGHDN, CDR2 FVKESK. V was cut by 0 bases and J by 5 bases, with 13 bases left in between. CDR3 DNA sequence: TGTGCCAGCAGCCAAGATTTTCGGGGGACGGAGACCCAGTACTTG. It translates to CASSQDFRGTETQYL.

Concerning this clonotype itself: A much larger clone differs by one base, so this may be a read error. V is TRBV6-1 and J is TRBJ2-3, with no clear D. Trimming removed 2 bases from V and 10 bases from J, with 16 bases in between. CDR1 is MNHNS and CDR2 is SASEGT in the germline V gene. The CDR3 is 14 residues long. The CDR3 loop reads CASSEYSSRNAQYF. In nucleotides, the CDR3 is TGTGCCAGCAGTGAATATTCCAGTCGTAATGCGCAGTATTTT.

The V gene is TRBV28, the J gene TRBJ2-7, with 9 bases fitting TRBD2. The CDR3 is made up of 14 amino acids. Germline lookup yields CDR1 MDHEN and CDR2 SYDVKM. V trimming: 4 bases; J trimming: 9 bases; junction bases outside the gene matches: 10. The CDR3 spells CASSSGLASLRQYF. CDR3 sequence (DNA): TGTGCCAGCAGTTCAGGACTAGCGTCCCTTCGGCAGTACTTC.

As concerns this clonotype: Germline is not matched at one junction end, which may reflect a read error. V gene TRBV28 combines with J gene TRBJ2-5; D is perhaps TRBD1 (6 bases). Germline loops: CDR1 MDHEN, CDR2 SYDVKM. The CDR3 covers 16 residues. The CDR3 here is CASSTPYLTGQETHYF. The CDR3 nucleotides are TGTGCCAGCAGCACACCCTACTTGACAGGTCAAGAGACCCACTACTTC.

Concerning this clonotype itself: A much larger clone differs by one base, so this may be a read error. The chain recombines TRBV6-2 or TRBV6-3 with TRBJ1-5, with a possible D match to TRBD1 (5 bases). V lost 2 bases and J 0 bases, leaving 17 bases between the germline ends. CDR1 MNHEY and CDR2 SVGEGT come from the germline V gene. The CDR3 runs 18 residues. The CDR3 region is CASSYRGKSAYSNQPQHF. DNA of the CDR3: TGTGCCAGCAGTTACAGGGGTAAGAGTGCCTATAGCAATCAGCCCCAGCATTTT.

This clonotype was found a few times. A much larger clone lies a single base off, so this may be a read error. The chain recombines TRBV13 with TRBJ2-5, with a possible D match to TRBD1 (6 bases). CDR1 is PRHDT and CDR2 is FYEKMQ in the germline V gene (reference sequence). The CDR3 spans 16 residues. V lost 5 bases to trimming and J lost 2 bases, with 18 bases between them. CDR3 bases: TGTGCCAGCAGCGACTCCGGGACACGAAAACAAGAGACCCAGTACTTC. This codes for CASSDSGTRKQETQYF.

This clonotype was observed once. V gene TRBV11-3 combines with J gene TRBJ2-7, with D uncertain. Trimming removed 5 bases from V and 5 bases from J, with 19 bases in between. The CDR3 has 15 residues. Germline V gene lookup returns CDR1 SGHNT and CDR2 YENEEA. The DNA for the CDR3 is TGTGCCAGCAGCAGACACGGGCACTCGTCCAACGAGCAGTACTTC. Its translation: CASSRHGHSSNEQYF.

This chain connects TRBV20-1 to TRBJ2-7, with D maybe TRBD1 (6 bases). CDR1 is DFQATT and CDR2 is SNEGSKA in the germline V gene (reference sequence). V gave up 6 bases and J gave up 1 base, with 13 bases separating them. The length of the CDR3 is 13 residues. The CDR3 region has the DNA TGCAGTGCCCGACCCGGACAGTCCTACGAGCAGTACTTC. Encoded protein: CSARPGQSYEQYF.